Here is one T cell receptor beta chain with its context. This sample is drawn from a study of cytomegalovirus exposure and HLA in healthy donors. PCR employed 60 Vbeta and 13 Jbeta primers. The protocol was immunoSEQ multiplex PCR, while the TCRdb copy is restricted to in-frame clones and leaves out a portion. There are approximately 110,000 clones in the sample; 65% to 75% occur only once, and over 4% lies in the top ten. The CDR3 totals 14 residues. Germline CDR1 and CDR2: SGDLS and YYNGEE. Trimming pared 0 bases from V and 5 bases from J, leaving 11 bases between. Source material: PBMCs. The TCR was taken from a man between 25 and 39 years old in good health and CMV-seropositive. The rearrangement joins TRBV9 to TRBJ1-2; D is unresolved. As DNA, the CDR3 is TGTGCCAGCAGCGTAGCTGAGGGAGGTTATGGCTACACCTTC. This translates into CASSVAEGGYGYTF.